The source of this TCR beta chain is a study of cytomegalovirus exposure and HLA in healthy donors. Study background: Among the approximately 420 donors who were genotyped, approximately 84% fell in the genetic ancestry cluster that is associated with self-reported Caucasian donors. Study observations and caveats: Analysis was performed later, and it showed HLA-associated TCR beta chains to be more clonally expanded than equally common others.

Everyone who donated was a healthy bone marrow donor. V was clipped by 6 bases and J by 4 bases, with 15 bases between them. Germline values: CDR1 SEHNR, CDR2 FQNEAQ (reference sequence). The CDR3 spans 14 residues. To note about this clone: Its antigen is unidentified.

Both 60 Vbeta primers and 13 Jbeta primers went into the PCR. Sequenced by immunoSEQ multiplex PCR; TCRdb stores in-frame clones only, minus some. This table holds 150,000 to 200,000 clones, roughly 70% found once. Sequenced: PBMCs. This receptor was taken from a woman between 25 and 40 years old in good health and CMV-seronegative. The chain is built from TRBV7-9 and TRBJ1-1; D is uncertain. CDR3 DNA: TGTGCCAGCAGTTCTTGGGCTCATGGCACTGAAGCTTTCTTT. Translated: CASSSWAHGTEAFF.